What follows are 9 T cell receptor beta chains derived from one specimen sequenced in a study of T cells after somatic rescue of genetic block. Only in-frame clones appear in the TCRdb table, and some are missing; sequencing was by immunoSEQ multiplex PCR. The sample records tens of thousands of clones, roughly 92% being singletons. The sequencing input was peripheral blood mononuclear cells (PBMCs). The receptors were sampled from a man aged 40-55 years.

V usage is TRBV7-9 and J usage is TRBJ2-5; TRBD2 agrees at 12 bases. The trim removed 1 base at V and 4 bases at J, leaving 4 bases unmatched. Germline V gene lookup returns CDR1 SEHNR and CDR2 FQNEAQ (reference sequence). The CDR3 sequence is 16 residues long. Here the CDR3 DNA reads TGTGCCAGCAGCTTAGGGCTAGCGGGGGGGAGAGAGACCCAGTACTTC. Amino acid sequence: CASSLGLAGGRETQYF.

The gene calls are TRBV10-3 and TRBJ1-6; TRBD1 matches at 7 bases. Trimming at V came to 3 bases and at J to 5 bases, leaving 4 bases not matched to a gene. This CDR3 region has 15 residues. From germline, CDR1 is ENHRY and CDR2 SYGVKD. The CDR3 bases are TGTGCCATCAGTGACTCGGACAGGAATAATTCACCCCTCCACTTT. Its translation is CAISDSDRNNSPLHF.

The chain has TRBV5-1 and TRBJ2-5; no reliable D call. This CDR3 spans 15 amino acids. Germline V gives CDR1 SGHRS, CDR2 YFSETQ. The ends were cut back, 2 bases at V and 0 bases at J, with 11 bases in the middle. Written as DNA, the CDR3 is TGCGCCAGCAGCTTAGGTAACCCGAACCAAGAGACCCAGTACTTC. This encodes CASSLGNPNQETQYF.

As for this clone: The junction does not match germline at one end; this may be a read error. The identical CDR3 is also encoded by other nucleotide sequences in the sample. This chain uses TRBV6-1 with TRBJ2-3; possible D gene TRBD1, 6 bases. The CDR3 length is 15 residues. CDR1 MNHNS and CDR2 SASEGT come from the germline V gene. CDR3 residues: CASSTTGFRTDTQYF. The CDR3 nucleotides read TGTGCCAGCAGTACCACAGGGTTTAGAACAGATACCCAGTATTTT.

J is TRBJ1-6 and V is TRBV2; D unclear. The length of the CDR3 is 14 residues. Trimming stripped 7 bases from V and 7 bases from J, with 14 bases between. Germline V gene lookup returns CDR1 SNHLY and CDR2 FYNNEI. CDR3 protein: CASTPGRPNSPLHF. CDR3 nucleotides: TGTGCCAGCACCCCCGGGCGGCCGAATTCACCCCTCCACTTT.

J is TRBJ2-3 and V is TRBV11-2; D not resolved. Germline CDR1 is SGHAT and CDR2 is FQNNGV. V was pared by 3 bases and J by 4 bases, with 11 bases between. The CDR3 extends over 14 amino acids. DNA for the CDR3: TGTGCCAGCAGCTTTTGGGGTCGGGCAGATACGCAGTATTTT. It encodes CASSFWGRADTQYF.

This clone is a singleton in its sample. The V gene is TRBV2, the J gene TRBJ1-2, with 9 bases lining up with TRBD1. The CDR3 extends over 15 amino acids. Germline values: CDR1 SNHLY, CDR2 FYNNEI. V lost 6 bases, J lost 6 bases, and 11 bases stayed unmatched. CDR3 amino acids: CASRNDTGTGNGYTF. The CDR3 DNA reads as TGTGCCAGCAGGAACGACACCGGGACAGGGAATGGCTACACCTTC. The whole variable domain, remainder taken from reference TRBV2 and TRBJ1-2, is EPEVTQTPSHQVTQMGQEVILRCVPISNHLYFYWYRQILGQKVEFLVSFYNNEISEKSEIFDDQFSVERPDGSNFTLKIRSTKLEDSAMYFCASRNDTGTGNGYTFGSGTRLTVV.

The chain couples TRBV4-1 to TRBJ1-2; 7 nucleotides line up with TRBD1. The CDR3 has 15 amino acids. J was trimmed by 4 bases and V by 0 bases; bases with no gene match: 5. CDR1 and CDR2 from the germline V gene are MGHRA and YSYEKL. The CDR3 DNA follows: TGCGCCAGCAGCCAAGATAAGGGGGCAGGCTATGGCTACACCTTC. Amino acids: CASSQDKGAGYGYTF.

The rearrangement uses TRBV20-1 and TRBJ2-7; D may be TRBD1 or TRBD2 (6 bases each). The germline CDR1 and CDR2 sequences are DFQATT and SNEGSKA (reference sequence). The CDR3 spans 11 residues. The ends were cut back, 1 base at V and 8 bases at J, with 9 bases in the middle. For the CDR3, the DNA is TGCAGTGCTAGAGTGGGGGGCCAGCAGTACTTC. Its protein product is CSARVGGQQYF.